Listed below are T cell receptor beta chains from one sample, sequenced in a study of blood T cell repertoires in COVID-19. Measured with immunoSEQ multiplex PCR; TCRdb has only the in-frame clones, and not every one. The sample has a few hundred thousand clones, about 83% seen once; the top ten hold about 1.2%. The source material was peripheral blood. These receptors were taken from a woman aged 50 to 60 with acute or convalescent COVID-19. Each CDR3 is given with its conserved first and last residue. The order of the fields is J gene, V gene, D gene, CDR3 DNA, CDR3 protein. A D gene is named only where the DNA matches it firmly.

TRBJ2-1	TRBV11-2	TRBD2	TGTGCCAGCAGCCCCTTCCCGCGTCCGACAGCGGGGGTTCACAATGAGCAGTTCTTC	CASSPFPRPTAGVHNEQFF
TRBJ1-2	TRBV21-1	-	TGTGCCAGCAGCAACCCCCAGGAGGGCGCGTGTGGCTACACCTTC	CASSNPQEGACGYTF
TRBJ2-3	TRBV18	TRBD1	TGTGCCAGCTCACCAGGACAGGGCCGGATTACAGATACGCAGTATTTT	CASSPGQGRITDTQYF
TRBJ2-7	TRBV6-5	-	TGTGCCAGCGGTTCCGGGACTCGGGTCGAGCAGTACTTC	CASGSGTRVEQYF
TRBJ1-3	TRBV6-5	-	TGTGCCAGCAGTTACTCAGGGAGCTCTGGAAACACCATATATTTT	CASSYSGSSGNTIYF
TRBJ1-2	TRBV12-3/TRBV12-4	TRBD1	TGTGCCAGCAGCCATTACAGGGGGCTAAGCTACACCTTC	CASSHYRGLSYTF
TRBJ2-7	TRBV19	TRBD1	TGTGCCAGTAAGTTCCAAGGACAGGGGGACTACGAGCAGTACTTC	CASKFQGQGDYEQYF
TRBJ1-1	TRBV29-1	TRBD1	TGCAGCGTTGGGACAGGGACTGACACTGAAGCTTTCTTT	CSVGTGTDTEAFF
TRBJ1-2	TRBV7-6	-	TGTGCCAGCAGTCCTAACCCGGGGGGCAACTATGGCTACACCTTC	CASSPNPGGNYGYTF
TRBJ1-1	TRBV5-1	-	TGCGCCAGCAGCTTCCGAGATAACACTGAAGCTTTCTTT	CASSFRDNTEAFF
TRBJ1-5	TRBV2	TRBD1	TGTGCCAGCAGCAGGGGGAGCAATCAGCCCCAGCATTTT	CASSRGSNQPQHF
TRBJ2-3	TRBV2	-	TGTGCCAGTGGGAGGCAGGGAACAGATACGCAGTATTTT	CASGRQGTDTQYF
TRBJ2-1	TRBV12-3/TRBV12-4	-	TGTGCCAGCAGTTTCAACGGGTTCAATGAGCAGTTCTTC	CASSFNGFNEQFF
TRBJ2-3	TRBV4-1	TRBD1	TGCGCCAGCAGCCAAGAATGGGACAGGGAATTCACAGATACGCAGTATTTT	CASSQEWDREFTDTQYF
TRBJ2-2	TRBV30	-	TGTGCCTGGAGTGTTTATGTCACCGGGGAGCTGTTTTTT	CAWSVYVTGELFF
TRBJ2-1	TRBV30	-	TGTGCCTGGAGTGCCAACAGCGGTCGCGAGCAGTTCTTC	CAWSANSGREQFF
TRBJ2-1	TRBV5-1	-	TGCGCCAGCAGCTTGGGTCTTCCCCCGGAGAATGAGCAGTTCTTC	CASSLGLPPENEQFF
TRBJ2-1	TRBV14	-	TGTGCCAGCAGCCCCCAGGGCTATGAGCAGTTCTTC	CASSPQGYEQFF